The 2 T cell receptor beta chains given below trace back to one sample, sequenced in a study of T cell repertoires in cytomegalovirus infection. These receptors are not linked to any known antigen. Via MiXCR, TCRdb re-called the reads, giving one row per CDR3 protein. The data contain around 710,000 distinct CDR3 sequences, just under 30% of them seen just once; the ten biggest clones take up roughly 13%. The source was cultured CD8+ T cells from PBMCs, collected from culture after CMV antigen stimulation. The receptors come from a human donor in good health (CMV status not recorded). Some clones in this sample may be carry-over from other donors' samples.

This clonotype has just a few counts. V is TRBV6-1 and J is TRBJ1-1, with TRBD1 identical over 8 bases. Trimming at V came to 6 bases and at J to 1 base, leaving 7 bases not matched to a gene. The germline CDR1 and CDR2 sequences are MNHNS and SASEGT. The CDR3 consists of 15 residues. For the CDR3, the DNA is TGTGCCAGCAGCCAAACGGGACAGGAGAACACTGAAGCTTTCTTT. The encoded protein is CASSQTGQENTEAFF.

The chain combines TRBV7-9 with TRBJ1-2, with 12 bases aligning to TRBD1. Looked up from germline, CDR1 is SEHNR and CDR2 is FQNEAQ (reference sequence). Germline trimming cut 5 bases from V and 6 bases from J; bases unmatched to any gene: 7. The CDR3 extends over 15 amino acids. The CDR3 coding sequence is TGTGCCAGCAGCACCTCCGGGACAGGGGGCGATGGCTACACCTTC. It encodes CASSTSGTGGDGYTF.